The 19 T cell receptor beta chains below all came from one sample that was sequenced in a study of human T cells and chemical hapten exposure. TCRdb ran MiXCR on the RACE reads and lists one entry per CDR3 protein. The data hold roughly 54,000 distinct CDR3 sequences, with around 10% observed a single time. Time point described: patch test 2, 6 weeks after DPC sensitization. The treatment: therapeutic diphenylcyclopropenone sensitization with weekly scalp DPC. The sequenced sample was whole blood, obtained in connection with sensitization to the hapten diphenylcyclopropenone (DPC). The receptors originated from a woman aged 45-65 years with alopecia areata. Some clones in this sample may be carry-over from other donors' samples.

The CDR3 bases are TGTGCCAGCAGCTCGACTGATTACATGGAGACCCAGTACTTC. Translating gives CASSSTDYMETQYF. This chain connects TRBV7-2 to TRBJ2-5; D unresolved. Trimming cost V 4 bases and J 5 bases, with 14 bases left between them. The CDR3 has 14 amino acids. Germline V gene data show CDR1 as SGHTA and CDR2 as FQGNSA. Full variable domain (outside the CDR3, taken from reference TRBV7-2 and TRBJ2-5): GAGVSQSPSNKVTEKGKDVELRCDPISGHTALYWYRQSLGQGLEFLIYFQGNSAPDKSGLPSDRFSAERTGGSVSTLTIQRTQQEDSAVYLCASSSTDYMETQYFGPGTRLLVL.

As DNA, the CDR3 is TGTGCCACCAGGGACACATACTATGAAGCTTTCTTT. It codes for CATRDTYYEAFF. V and J are TRBV6-2 or TRBV6-3 and TRBJ1-1, with D perhaps TRBD1 (6 bases). The germline gives CDR1 MNHEY, CDR2 SVGEGT. V gave up 10 bases and J gave up 7 bases, with 16 bases separating them. CDR3 length: 12 residues.

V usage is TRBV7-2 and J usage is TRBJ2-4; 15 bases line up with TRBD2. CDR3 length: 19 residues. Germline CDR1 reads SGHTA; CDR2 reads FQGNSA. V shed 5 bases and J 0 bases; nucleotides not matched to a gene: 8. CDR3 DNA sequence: TGTGCCAGCAGCCCCCGGACTAGCGGGGGGGGGTTAGCCAAAAACATTCAGTACTTC. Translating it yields CASSPRTSGGGLAKNIQYF.

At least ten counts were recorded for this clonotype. The CDR3 protein is CASSPDRTEAFF. CDR3 nucleotides: TGTGCCAGCTCACCCGACAGGACTGAAGCTTTCTTT. The V call is TRBV18, the J call TRBJ1-1; perhaps TRBD1 as D (6 bases). Germline V gives CDR1 KGHSH, CDR2 LQKENI. Trimming took 3 bases from V and 5 from J, leaving 7 bases between them. CDR3 size: 12 residues. The whole variable domain, remainder taken from reference TRBV18 and TRBJ1-1, is NAGVMQNPRHLVRRRGQEARLRCSPMKGHSHVYWYRQLPEEGLKFMVYLQKENIIDESGMPKERFSAEFPKEGPSILRIQQVVRGDSAAYFCASSPDRTEAFFGQGTRLTVV.

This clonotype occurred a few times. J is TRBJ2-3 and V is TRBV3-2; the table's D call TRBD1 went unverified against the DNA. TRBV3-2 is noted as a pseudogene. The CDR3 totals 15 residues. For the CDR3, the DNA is TGTGCCAGCAGCCAAGAAGGACAGTGGACAGATACGCAGTATTTT. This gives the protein CASSQEGQWTDTQYF.

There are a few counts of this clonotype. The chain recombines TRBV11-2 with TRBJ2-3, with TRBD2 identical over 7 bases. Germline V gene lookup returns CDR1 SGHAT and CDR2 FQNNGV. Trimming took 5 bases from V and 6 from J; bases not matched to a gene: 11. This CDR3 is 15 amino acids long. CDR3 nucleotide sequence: TGTGCCAGCAGCCCACTAGCGCCGCCCTGGGATACGCAGTATTTT. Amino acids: CASSPLAPPWDTQYF. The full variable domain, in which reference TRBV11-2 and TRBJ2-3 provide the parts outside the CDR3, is EAGVAQSPRYKIIEKRQSVAFWCNPISGHATLYWYQQILGQGPKLLIQFQNNGVVDDSQLPKDRFSAERLKGVDSTLKIQPAKLEDSAVYLCASSPLAPPWDTQYFGPGTRLTVL.

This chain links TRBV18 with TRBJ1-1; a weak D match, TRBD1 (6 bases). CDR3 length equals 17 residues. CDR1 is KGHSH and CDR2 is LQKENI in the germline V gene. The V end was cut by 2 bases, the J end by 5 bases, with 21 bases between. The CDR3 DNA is TGTGCCAGCTCACCATTAAGACATGGCAGGGGATTTACTGAAGCTTTCTTT. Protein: CASSPLRHGRGFTEAFF.

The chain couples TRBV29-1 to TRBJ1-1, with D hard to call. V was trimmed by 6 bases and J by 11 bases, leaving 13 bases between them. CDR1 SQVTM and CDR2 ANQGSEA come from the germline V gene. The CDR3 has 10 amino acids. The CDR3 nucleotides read TGCAGCGTGGATATACGGTTGGCTTTCTTT. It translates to CSVDIRLAFF.

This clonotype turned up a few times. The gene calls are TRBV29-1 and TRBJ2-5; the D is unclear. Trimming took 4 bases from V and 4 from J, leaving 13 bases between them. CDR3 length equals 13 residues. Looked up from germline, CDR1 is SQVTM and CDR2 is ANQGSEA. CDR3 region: CSVVFPFLETQYF. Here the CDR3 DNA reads TGCAGCGTTGTGTTTCCATTTCTAGAGACCCAGTACTTC.

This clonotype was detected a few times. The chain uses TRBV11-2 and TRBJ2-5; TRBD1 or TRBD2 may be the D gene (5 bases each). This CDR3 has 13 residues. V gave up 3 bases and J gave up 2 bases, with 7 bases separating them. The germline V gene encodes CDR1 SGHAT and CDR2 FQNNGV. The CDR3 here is CASSLGPQETQYF. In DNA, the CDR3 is TGTGCCAGCAGCTTGGGACCACAAGAGACCCAGTACTTC.

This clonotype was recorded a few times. The CDR3 bases are TGTGCCAGCAGCGCTATGGCTGAATTTCACCTATACGAGCAGTACTTC. This translates into CASSAMAEFHLYEQYF. The rearrangement joins TRBV7-9 to TRBJ2-7; no clear D gene. The V end was cut by 5 bases, the J end by 4 bases, with 21 bases between. Germline loops: CDR1 SEHNR, CDR2 FQNEAQ (reference sequence). The CDR3 consists of 16 residues.

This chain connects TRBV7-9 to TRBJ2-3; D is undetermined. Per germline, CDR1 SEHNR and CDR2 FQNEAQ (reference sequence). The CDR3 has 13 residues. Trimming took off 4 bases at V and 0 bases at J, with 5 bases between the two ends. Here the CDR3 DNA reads TGTGCCAGCAGCTCGTACAGCACAGATACGCAGTATTTT. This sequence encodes CASSSYSTDTQYF.

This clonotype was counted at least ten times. For the CDR3, the DNA is TGTGCCAGCAGCTTAGAGACACGGGCGCAGTACTTC. Translation: CASSLETRAQYF. The chain combines TRBV7-9 with TRBJ2-7; no firm D call. Deletions cut 1 base from V and 9 bases from J, with 10 bases between. The germline CDR1 and CDR2 sequences are SEHNR and FQNEAQ (reference sequence). The CDR3 is 12 residues long.

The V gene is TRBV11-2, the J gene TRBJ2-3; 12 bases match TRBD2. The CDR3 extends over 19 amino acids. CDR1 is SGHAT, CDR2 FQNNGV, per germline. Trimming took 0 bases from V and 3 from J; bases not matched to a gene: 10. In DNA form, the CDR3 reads TGTGCCAGCAGCTTAGAGTCGCCGTCACTAGCGGGGGGTACAGATACGCAGTATTTT. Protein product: CASSLESPSLAGGTDTQYF.

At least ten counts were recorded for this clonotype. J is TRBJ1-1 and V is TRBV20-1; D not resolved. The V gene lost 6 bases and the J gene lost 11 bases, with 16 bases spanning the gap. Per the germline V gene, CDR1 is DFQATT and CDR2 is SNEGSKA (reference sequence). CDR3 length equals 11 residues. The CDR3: CSARFEYLAFF. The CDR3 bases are TGCAGTGCCCGCTTTGAGTATTTGGCTTTCTTT.

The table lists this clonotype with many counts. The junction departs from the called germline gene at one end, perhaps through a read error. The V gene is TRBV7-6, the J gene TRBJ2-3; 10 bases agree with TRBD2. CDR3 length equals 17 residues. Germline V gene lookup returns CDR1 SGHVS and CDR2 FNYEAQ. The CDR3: CASSLALAGEVTDTQYF. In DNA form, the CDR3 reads TGTGCCAGCAGCCTAGCTCTAGCGGGAGAAGTTACAGATACGCAGTATTTT.

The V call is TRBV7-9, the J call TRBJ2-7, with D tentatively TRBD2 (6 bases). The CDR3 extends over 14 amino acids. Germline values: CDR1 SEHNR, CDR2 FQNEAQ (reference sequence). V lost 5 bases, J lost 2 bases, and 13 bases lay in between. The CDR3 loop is CASSRGGNTYEQYF. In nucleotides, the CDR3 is TGTGCCAGCAGCCGCGGAGGGAATACCTACGAGCAGTACTTC.

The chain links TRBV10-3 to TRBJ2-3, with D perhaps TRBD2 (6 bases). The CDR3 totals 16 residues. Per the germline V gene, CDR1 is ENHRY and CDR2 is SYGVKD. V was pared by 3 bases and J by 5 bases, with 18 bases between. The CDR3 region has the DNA TGTGCCATCAGTGAAGGGGCGGGGCCCGCTGGAGATACGCAGTATTTT. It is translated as CAISEGAGPAGDTQYF.

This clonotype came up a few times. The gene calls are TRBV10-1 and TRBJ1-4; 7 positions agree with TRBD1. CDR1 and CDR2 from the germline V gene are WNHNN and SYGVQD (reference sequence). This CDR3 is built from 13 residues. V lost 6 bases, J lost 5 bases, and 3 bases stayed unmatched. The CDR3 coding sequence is TGCGCCAGCAGGATGGACAGGAATGAAAAACTGTTTTTT. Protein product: CASRMDRNEKLFF.